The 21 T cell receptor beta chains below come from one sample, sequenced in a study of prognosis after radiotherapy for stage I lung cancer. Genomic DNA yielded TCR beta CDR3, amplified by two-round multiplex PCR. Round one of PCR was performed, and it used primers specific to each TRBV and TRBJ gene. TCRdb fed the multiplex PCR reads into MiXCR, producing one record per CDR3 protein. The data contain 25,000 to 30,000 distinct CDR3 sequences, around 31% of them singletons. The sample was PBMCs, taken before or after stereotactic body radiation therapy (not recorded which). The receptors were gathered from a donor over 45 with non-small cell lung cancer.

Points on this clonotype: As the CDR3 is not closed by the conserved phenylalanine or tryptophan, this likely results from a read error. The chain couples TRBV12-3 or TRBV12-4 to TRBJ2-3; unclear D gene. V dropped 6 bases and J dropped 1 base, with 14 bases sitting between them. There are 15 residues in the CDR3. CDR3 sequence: CASSPGHTRTDTQYL. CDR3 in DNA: TGTGCCAGCAGCCCTGGGCACACCCGCACAGATACGCAGTATTTA.

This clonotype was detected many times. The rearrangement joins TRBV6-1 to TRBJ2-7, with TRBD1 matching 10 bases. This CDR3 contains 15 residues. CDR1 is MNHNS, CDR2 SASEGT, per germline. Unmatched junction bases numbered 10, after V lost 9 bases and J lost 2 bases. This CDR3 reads CASNRRDRGAYEQYF. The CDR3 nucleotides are TGTGCCAGTAACCGCCGGGACAGGGGAGCCTACGAGCAGTACTTC.

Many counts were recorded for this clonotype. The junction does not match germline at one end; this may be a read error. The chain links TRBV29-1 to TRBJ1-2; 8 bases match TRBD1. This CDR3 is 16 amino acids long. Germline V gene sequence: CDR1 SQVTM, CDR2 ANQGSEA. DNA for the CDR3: TGCAGCGCTGAAGGGGTGGACAGGGCACTTACGTATGGCTACACCTTC. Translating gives CSAEGVDRALTYGYTF.

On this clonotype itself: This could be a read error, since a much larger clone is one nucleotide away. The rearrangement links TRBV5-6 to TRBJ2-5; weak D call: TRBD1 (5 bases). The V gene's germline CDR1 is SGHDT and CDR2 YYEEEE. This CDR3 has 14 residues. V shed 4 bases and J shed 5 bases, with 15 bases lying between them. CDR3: CASSHPTVQETQYF. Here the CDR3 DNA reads TGTGCCAGCAGCCACCCGACAGTCCAGGAGACCCAGTACTTC. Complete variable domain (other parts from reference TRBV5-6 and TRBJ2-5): DAGVTQSPTHLIKTRGQQVTLRCSPKSGHDTVSWYQQALGQGPQFIFQYYEEEERQRGNFPDRFSGHQFPNYSSELNVNALLLGDSALYLCASSHPTVQETQYFGPGTRLLVL.

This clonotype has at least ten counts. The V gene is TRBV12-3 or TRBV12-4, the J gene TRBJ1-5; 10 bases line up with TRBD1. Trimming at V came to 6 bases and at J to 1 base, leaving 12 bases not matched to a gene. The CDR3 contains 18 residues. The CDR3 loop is CASSPTGTGVVSNQPQHF. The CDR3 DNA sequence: TGTGCCAGCAGCCCGACGGGGACAGGGGTAGTCAGCAATCAGCCCCAGCATTTT.

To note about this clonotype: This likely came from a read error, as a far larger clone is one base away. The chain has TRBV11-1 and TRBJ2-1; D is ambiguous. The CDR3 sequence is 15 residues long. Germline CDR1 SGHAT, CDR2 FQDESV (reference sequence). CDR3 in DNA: TGTGCCAGCAGCTTAGGACACAGTTCCTTCAATGAGCAGTTCTTC. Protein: CASSLGHSSFNEQFF.

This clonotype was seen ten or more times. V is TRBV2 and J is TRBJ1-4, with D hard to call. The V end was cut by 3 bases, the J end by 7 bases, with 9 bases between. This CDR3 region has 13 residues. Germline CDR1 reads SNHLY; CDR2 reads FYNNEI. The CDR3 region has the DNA TGTGCCAGCAGTGATGAACGGGTTGAAAAACTGTTTTTT. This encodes CASSDERVEKLFF.

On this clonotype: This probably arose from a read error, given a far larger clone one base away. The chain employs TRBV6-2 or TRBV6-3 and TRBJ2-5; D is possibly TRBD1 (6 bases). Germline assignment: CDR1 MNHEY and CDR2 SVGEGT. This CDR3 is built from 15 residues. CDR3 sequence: CASSPLLGGKETEYF. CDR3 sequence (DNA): TGTGCCAGCAGCCCCCTCCTAGGGGGAAAAGAGACCGAGTACTTC.

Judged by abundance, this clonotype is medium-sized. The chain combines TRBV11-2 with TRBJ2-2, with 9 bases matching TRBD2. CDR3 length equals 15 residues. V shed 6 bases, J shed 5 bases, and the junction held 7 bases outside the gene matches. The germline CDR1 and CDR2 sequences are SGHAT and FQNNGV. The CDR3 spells CASRIAGVKTGELFF. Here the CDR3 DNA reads TGTGCCAGCAGGATAGCGGGAGTTAAAACCGGGGAGCTGTTTTTT.

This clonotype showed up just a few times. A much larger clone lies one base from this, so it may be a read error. The CDR3 DNA reads TGTGCCAGCAGACTTACGATGACACTCCCTAATTCACTCCTCCACTTT. This codes for CASRLTMTLPNSLLHF. The V call is TRBV6-2 or TRBV6-3, the J call TRBJ1-6; no clear D gene. The V gene's germline CDR1 is MNHEY and CDR2 SVGEGT. The CDR3 runs to 16 residues.

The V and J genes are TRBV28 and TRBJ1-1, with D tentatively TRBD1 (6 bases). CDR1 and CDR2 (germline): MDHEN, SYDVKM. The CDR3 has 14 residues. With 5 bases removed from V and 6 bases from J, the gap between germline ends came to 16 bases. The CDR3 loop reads CASSRYRVGAEAFF. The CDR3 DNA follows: TGTGCCAGCAGTCGTTACAGGGTTGGCGCTGAAGCTTTCTTT. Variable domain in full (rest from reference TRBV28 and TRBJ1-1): DVKVTQSSRYLVKRTGEKVFLECVQDMDHENMFWYRQDPGLGLRLIYFSYDVKMKEKGDIPEGYSVSREKKERFSLILESASTNQTSMYLCASSRYRVGAEAFFGQGTRLTVV.

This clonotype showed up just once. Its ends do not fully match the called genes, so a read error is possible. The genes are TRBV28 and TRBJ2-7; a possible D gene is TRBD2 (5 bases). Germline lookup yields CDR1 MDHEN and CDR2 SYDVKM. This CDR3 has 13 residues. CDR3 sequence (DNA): TGTGACAGCACTTTGACGGGGAGTCCCGAGCAGTACTTC. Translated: CDSTLTGSPEQYF.

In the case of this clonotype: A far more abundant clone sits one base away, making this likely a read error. CDR3 in amino acids: CASSTGNSYEQFF. Written as DNA, the CDR3 is TGTGCCAGCAGTACCGGGAACTCCTACGAGCAGTTCTTC. The chain has TRBV6-1 and TRBJ2-1; the D gene is possibly TRBD2 (5 bases). The CDR3 runs 13 residues. Between the trimmed V and J ends, which lost 5 bases and 10 bases, there was a span of 15 bases. CDR1 MNHNS and CDR2 SASEGT come from the germline V gene.

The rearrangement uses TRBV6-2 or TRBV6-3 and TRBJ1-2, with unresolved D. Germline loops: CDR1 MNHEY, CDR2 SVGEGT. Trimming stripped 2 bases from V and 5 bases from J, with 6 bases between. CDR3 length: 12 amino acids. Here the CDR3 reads CASSYGRYGYTF. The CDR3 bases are TGTGCCAGCAGTTACGGACGGTATGGCTACACCTTC.

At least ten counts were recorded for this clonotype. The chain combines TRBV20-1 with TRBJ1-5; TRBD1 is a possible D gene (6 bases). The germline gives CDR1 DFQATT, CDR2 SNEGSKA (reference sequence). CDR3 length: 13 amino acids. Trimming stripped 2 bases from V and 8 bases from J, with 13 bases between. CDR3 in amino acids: CSARRAGVEPQHF. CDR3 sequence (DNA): TGCAGTGCTAGACGGGCAGGGGTTGAGCCCCAGCATTTT.

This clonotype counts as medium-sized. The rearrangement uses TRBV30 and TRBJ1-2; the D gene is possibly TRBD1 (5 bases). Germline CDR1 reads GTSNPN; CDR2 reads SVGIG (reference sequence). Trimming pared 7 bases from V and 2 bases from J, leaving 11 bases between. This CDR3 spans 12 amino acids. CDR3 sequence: CALRRGNYGYTF. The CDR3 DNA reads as TGTGCCTTGCGCCGGGGGAACTATGGCTACACCTTC.

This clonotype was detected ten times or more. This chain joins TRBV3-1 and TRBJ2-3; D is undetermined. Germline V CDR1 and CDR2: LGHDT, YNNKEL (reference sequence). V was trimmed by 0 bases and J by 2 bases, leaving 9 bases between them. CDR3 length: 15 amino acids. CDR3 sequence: CASSQEHQFTDTQYF. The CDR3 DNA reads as TGTGCCAGCAGCCAAGAACATCAGTTCACAGATACGCAGTATTTT.

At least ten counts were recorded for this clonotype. Written as DNA, the CDR3 is TGTGCCAGCAGCCAAGCTGGAGGTGGGGCAGATACGCAGTATTTT. It specifies CASSQAGGGADTQYF. The gene calls are TRBV3-1 and TRBJ2-3; TRBD2 might be the D (5 bases). The V end was cut by 1 base, the J end by 4 bases, with 12 bases between. Germline values: CDR1 LGHDT, CDR2 YNNKEL (reference sequence). This CDR3 region has 15 residues.

The CDR3 loop is CSASPHRQGASLFFNEQFF. In DNA form, the CDR3 reads TGCAGTGCTAGTCCTCACCGACAGGGGGCGTCTTTGTTTTTCAATGAGCAGTTCTTC. V and J are TRBV20-1 and TRBJ2-1; 10 nucleotides line up with TRBD1. In germline, CDR1 is DFQATT, CDR2 SNEGSKA (reference sequence). Trimming cost V 3 bases and J 6 bases; bases outside gene matches: 20. CDR3 length: 19 residues.

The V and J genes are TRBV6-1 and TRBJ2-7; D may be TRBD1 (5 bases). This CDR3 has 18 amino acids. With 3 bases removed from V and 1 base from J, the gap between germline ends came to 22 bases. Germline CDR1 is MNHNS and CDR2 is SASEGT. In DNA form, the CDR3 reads TGTGCCAGCAGTGACGGATTAATGCATATGGACAAGTCCTACGAGCAGTACTTC. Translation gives CASSDGLMHMDKSYEQYF.

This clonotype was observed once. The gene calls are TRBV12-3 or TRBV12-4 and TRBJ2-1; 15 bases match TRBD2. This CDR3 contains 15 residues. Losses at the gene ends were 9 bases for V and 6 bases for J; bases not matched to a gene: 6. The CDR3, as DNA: TGTGCCAGAAGGACTAGCGGGAGGGCATCCAATGAGCAGTTCTTC. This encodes CARRTSGRASNEQFF.